The 4 T cell receptor beta chains reported below all come from one sample, sequenced in a study of cytomegalovirus exposure and HLA in healthy donors. PCR employed 60 Vbeta and 13 Jbeta primers. Assay used: immunoSEQ multiplex PCR; TCRdb lists only in-frame clones, some missing. The sample has 160,000 or so clones; more than 80% are singletons. The sequenced sample consisted of PBMCs. These receptors were taken from a woman aged 18-29 years in good health and CMV-seropositive.

The rearrangement joins TRBV5-1 to TRBJ2-5; no clear D gene. Germline CDR1 is SGHRS and CDR2 is YFSETQ. Trimming shortened V by 3 bases and J by 1 base, and 13 bases separated the two germline ends. This CDR3 comprises 15 residues. CDR3 region: CASSWSTRGQETQYF. The CDR3 nucleotides are TGCGCCAGCAGCTGGTCCACGAGAGGCCAAGAGACCCAGTACTTC. Filled out from reference TRBV5-1 and TRBJ2-5, the complete variable domain reads KAGVTQTPRYLIKTRGQQVTLSCSPISGHRSVSWYQQTPGQGLQFLFEYFSETQRNKGNFPGRFSGRQFSNSRSEMNVSTLELGDSALYLCASSWSTRGQETQYFGPGTRLLVL.

This clone showed up just once. Sequence at one end of the junction differs from germline and may be a read error. V usage is TRBV7-9 and J usage is TRBJ2-7; 9 nucleotides agree with TRBD2. Germline lookup yields CDR1 SEHNR and CDR2 FQNEAQ (reference sequence). CDR3 length: 14 residues. The CDR3 nucleotides read TGTTCCAGCAGCTTTTCTAGCGGGGACTACGAGCAGTACTTC. This gives the protein CSSSFSSGDYEQYF.

The chain joins TRBV5-4 to TRBJ2-1; 14 bases are a match to TRBD2. CDR3 length equals 15 residues. Trimming at V came to 5 bases and at J to 9 bases, leaving 7 bases not matched to a gene. The V gene's germline CDR1 is SGHNT and CDR2 YYREEE (reference sequence). The CDR3 DNA follows: TGTGCCAGCAGGGTGACTAGCGGGGGGGCAGGTGAGCAGTTCTTC. Translated: CASRVTSGGAGEQFF.

The J gene is TRBJ1-3, the V gene TRBV6-5, with D unclear. CDR1 is MNHEY and CDR2 is SVGAGI in the germline V gene. The CDR3 runs to 14 residues. V was trimmed by 6 bases and J by 4 bases, leaving 13 bases between them. The CDR3, as DNA: TGTGCCAGCAGCCCAGGCTCACCGGGAAACACCATATATTTT. It encodes CASSPGSPGNTIYF.